This T cell receptor beta chain was identified in a study of primary melanoma T cells and metastatic recurrence. Study information: Tumors were T2–T4 primary melanomas thicker than 1 mm. Regarding the study as a whole: Progression-free survival prediction reportedly improved most when T-cell fraction, rather than another histopathological variable, joined tumor thickness. Independent of thickness, ulceration, mitotic rate and age, T-cell fraction reportedly predicted outcome.

As concerns this clone: Its antigen is unidentified.

Primary melanoma in these patients was surgically resected but could recur metastatically. Trimming removed 1 base at V and 4 bases at J, with 7 bases between. The CDR3 runs 13 residues. The germline gives CDR1 MNHNS, CDR2 SASEGT. Profiled with immunoSEQ multiplex PCR; TCRdb holds only in-frame clones, not every one. The sample lists approximately 290 clones; 90% were seen once. Sequencing was done on a sample of melanoma tumor tissue. This TCR derives from a human donor with melanoma. This chain joins TRBV6-1 and TRBJ1-1; D unclear. The CDR3 loop reads CASSEGTGTEAFF. CDR3 bases: TGTGCCAGCAGTGAAGGGACGGGCACTGAAGCTTTCTTT.